This T cell receptor (beta chain) was recovered during a study of cytomegalovirus exposure and HLA in healthy donors. Whole-study results and caveats: In a later analysis, donors in an Asian-associated ancestry cluster reportedly had fewer N-insertions in productive TCRs than the cohort mean. Most observed TCR sequences were rare, whereas some public TCRs were detected in many donors. TCR association rates varied by HLA locus in a later analysis, with DRB1 highest and HLA-C lowest.

The germline CDR1 and CDR2 sequences are KGHSH and LQKENI. This CDR3 spans 16 amino acids. V was pared by 3 bases and J by 0 bases, with 12 bases between. On this clone: What it recognizes is unknown.

PCR primers comprised 60 Vbeta and 13 Jbeta primers. The protocol was immunoSEQ multiplex PCR, while the TCRdb copy is restricted to in-frame clones and leaves out a portion. The sample shows about 100,000 clones, roughly four fifths of them seen only once. The sequence was collected from a man aged 45-60 years in good health and CMV-seronegative. The rearrangement links TRBV18 to TRBJ1-3, with D perhaps matching TRBD1 (5 bases). The specimen sequenced was PBMCs. The CDR3 loop reads CASSPIQGHSGNTIYF. CDR3 in DNA: TGTGCCAGCTCACCGATCCAGGGCCACTCTGGAAACACCATATATTTT.